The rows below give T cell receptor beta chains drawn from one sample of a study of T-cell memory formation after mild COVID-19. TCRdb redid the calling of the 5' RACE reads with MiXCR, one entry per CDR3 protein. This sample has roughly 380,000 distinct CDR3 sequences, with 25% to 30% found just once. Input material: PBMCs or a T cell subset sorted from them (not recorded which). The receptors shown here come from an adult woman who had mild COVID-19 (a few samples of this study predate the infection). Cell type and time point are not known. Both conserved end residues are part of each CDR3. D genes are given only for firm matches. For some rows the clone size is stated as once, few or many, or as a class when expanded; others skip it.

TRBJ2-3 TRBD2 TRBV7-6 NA TGTGCCAGCAGCATAAATAGCGGGGGGATCACAGATACGCAGTATTTT CASSINSGGITDTQYF
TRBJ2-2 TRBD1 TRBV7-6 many TGTGCCAGCAGCTTATCACAGGGGGGTTATTCCACCGGGGAGCTGTTTTTT CASSLSQGGYSTGELFF
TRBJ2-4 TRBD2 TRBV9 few TGTGCCAGCAGCGTAGGGACTAGCGACATTCAGTACTTC CASSVGTSDIQYF
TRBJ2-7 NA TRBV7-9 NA TGTGCCAGCAGCATTCCTGGGAATTACGAGCAGTACTTC CASSIPGNYEQYF
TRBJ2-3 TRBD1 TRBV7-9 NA TGTGCCAGCAGCTTCACCGGGACAGGCTGGCCAGATACGCAGTATTTT CASSFTGTGWPDTQYF
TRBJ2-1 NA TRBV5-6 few TGTGCCAGCAGCGGGAGGACCTCCTACAATGAGCAGTTCTTC CASSGRTSYNEQFF
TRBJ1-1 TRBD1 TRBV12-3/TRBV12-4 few TGTGCCAATGACAGGGGACCGAACACTGAAGCTTTCTTT CANDRGPNTEAFF
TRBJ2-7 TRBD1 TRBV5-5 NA TGTGCCAGCAGCACCTCGGGACAGGGGACTTACGAGCAGTACTTC CASSTSGQGTYEQYF
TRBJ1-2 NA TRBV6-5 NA TGTGCCAGCAGTTACGCAGGGGTTAGCTATGGCTACACCTTC CASSYAGVSYGYTF
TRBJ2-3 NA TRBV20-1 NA TGCAGTGCCGAACACCCGACGCCAGGGTACGCAGATACGCAGTATTTT CSAEHPTPGYADTQYF
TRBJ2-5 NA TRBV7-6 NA TGTGCCAGCAGCTTAGAACTAGCTCGGAGCGAGACCCAGTACTTC CASSLELARSETQYF
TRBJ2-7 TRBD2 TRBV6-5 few TGTGCCAGCAGGTCGGGGGGGGCCCCCTACGAGCAGTACTTC CASRSGGAPYEQYF
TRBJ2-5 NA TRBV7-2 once TGTGCCAGCAGCTTAGGACAGTCCATAGAGACCCAGTACTTC CASSLGQSIETQYF
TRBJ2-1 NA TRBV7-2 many TGTGCCAGCAGCCCCCGGACTGGACTCGGGGTCTACAATGAGCAGTTCTTC CASSPRTGLGVYNEQFF